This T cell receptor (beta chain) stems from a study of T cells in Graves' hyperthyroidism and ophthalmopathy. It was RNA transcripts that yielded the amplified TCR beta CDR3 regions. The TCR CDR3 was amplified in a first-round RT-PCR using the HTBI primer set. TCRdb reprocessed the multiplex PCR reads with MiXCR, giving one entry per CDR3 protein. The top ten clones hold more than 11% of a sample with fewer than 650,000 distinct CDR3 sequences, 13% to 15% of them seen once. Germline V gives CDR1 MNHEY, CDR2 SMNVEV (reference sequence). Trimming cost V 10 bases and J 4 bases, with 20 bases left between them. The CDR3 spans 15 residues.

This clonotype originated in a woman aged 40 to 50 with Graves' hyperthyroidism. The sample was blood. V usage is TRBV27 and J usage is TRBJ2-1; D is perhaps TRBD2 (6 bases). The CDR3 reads CATHVGGTVYNEQFF. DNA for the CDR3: TGTGCCACCCACGTAGGCGGGACCGTGTACAATGAGCAGTTCTTC.